Listed below are T cell receptor beta chains from one sample, sequenced in a study of cytomegalovirus exposure and HLA in healthy donors. Libraries were prepared by immunoSEQ multiplex PCR; TCRdb keeps only in-frame clonotypes and omits some of them. The table shows 95,000 to 110,000 clones, with roughly 82% occurring only once. The sample comprised PBMCs. The receptors come from a male donor in good health and CMV-seronegative. CDR3s leave out the opening cysteine and the closing phenylalanine or tryptophan. The order of the fields is V gene, clone size, J gene, CDR3 protein. Size is stated for part of the rows, as once, few or many counts, or as a class when the clone is expanded.

TRBV5-1	NA	TRBJ2-7	ASSLGQGLTYEQY
TRBV5-6	NA	TRBJ1-3	ASSLPGTGGNTIY
TRBV6-6	NA	NA	ASSFRGSGSYEQY
TRBV27	NA	TRBJ2-7	ASSYRGTTYEQY
TRBV7-6	NA	TRBJ1-2	ASSLLWRGPPGPHYGYT
TRBV29-1	NA	TRBJ2-7	SVAGGQGDYEQY
TRBV7-2	few	TRBJ2-7	ASSRTSAVEQY
TRBV6-4	NA	TRBJ1-1	ASRVGGMNTEAF
TRBV7-2	NA	TRBJ2-5	ASSSGLARGEGTQY
TRBV11-2	few	TRBJ2-7	ASGGLARHYEQY
TRBV7-3	NA	TRBJ2-3	ASSLTSGRAGADTQY
TRBV7-2	once	TRBJ2-3	ASSLGTGASTDTQY
TRBV28	NA	TRBJ2-7	ASSFLGHNLGLPYEQY
TRBV27	NA	TRBJ2-7	ASRELAGFYEQY
TRBV7-8	NA	TRBJ2-7	ASSPPGGPYEQY
TRBV6-5	NA	TRBJ2-7	ASSPLQNGSYEQY
TRBV4-2	NA	TRBJ2-2	ASSQRDITNTGELF
TRBV4-1	NA	TRBJ2-2	ASSQATGELF
TRBV28	NA	TRBJ1-5	ASSPGTHYQPQH
TRBV7-9	NA	TRBJ2-7	ASSASGSYEQY
TRBV5-6	NA	TRBJ1-2	ASSLGGQDNYGYT
TRBV5-1	NA	TRBJ2-5	ASSLGGQGMETQY
TRBV15	NA	TRBJ2-3	ATSRAQQGADTQY
TRBV19	NA	TRBJ2-7	ASSILAGEQY
TRBV4-1	NA	TRBJ2-5	ASSQDRQGAREQY
TRBV30	NA	TRBJ1-4	AWSSPWTGSNEKLF
TRBV18	NA	TRBJ2-5	ASKGTRETQY
TRBV30	NA	TRBJ2-3	ASGAGGSTDTQY
TRBV30	NA	TRBJ2-1	AGSLGLLERNEQF
TRBV6-1	NA	TRBJ2-1	ASSALLAGNEQF
TRBV29-1	NA	TRBJ2-1	SVATSVYNEQF
TRBV10-3	few	TRBJ1-1	AISDRDRDRMNTEAF
TRBV27	NA	TRBJ2-7	ASSLTVLAVTEHEQY
TRBV5-6	few	TRBJ2-6	ASSLARGFGLSGANVLT
TRBV27	NA	TRBJ2-7	ASSLLKGEQY
TRBV6-5	NA	TRBJ2-7	ASSYSISGGAYEQY
TRBV2	NA	TRBJ2-7	ASLTGTNPYEQY
TRBV7-8	NA	TRBJ2-2	ASSLYGRGRVGELF
TRBV5-1	NA	TRBJ2-1	ASSLELLAGGSYNEQF
TRBV28	NA	TRBJ2-1	ASTGLLGNEQF